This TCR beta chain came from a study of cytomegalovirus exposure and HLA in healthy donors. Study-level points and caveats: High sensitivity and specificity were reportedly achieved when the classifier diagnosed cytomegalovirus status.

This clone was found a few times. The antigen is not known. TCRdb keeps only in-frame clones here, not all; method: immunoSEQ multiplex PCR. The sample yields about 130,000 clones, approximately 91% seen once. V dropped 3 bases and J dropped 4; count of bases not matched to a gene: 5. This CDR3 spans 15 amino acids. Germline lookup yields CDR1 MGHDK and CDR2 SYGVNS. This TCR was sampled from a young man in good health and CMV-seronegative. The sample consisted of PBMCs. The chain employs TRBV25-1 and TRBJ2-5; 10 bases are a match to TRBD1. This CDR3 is CASSDGRTGGETQYF. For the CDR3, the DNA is TGTGCCAGCAGTGATGGGCGGACAGGGGGAGAGACCCAGTACTTC.